These 16 T cell receptor beta chains were sequenced from one sample in a study of blood T cell repertoires in COVID-19. The assay was immunoSEQ multiplex PCR, and TCRdb's table has in-frame clones only and misses some. Of over 4,000 clones listed, about 72% are singletons. Material: peripheral blood. These receptors originate from a human donor with active or convalescent COVID-19. The donor label of this sample is uncertain.

The gene calls are TRBV7-6 and TRBJ2-2, with TRBD1 identical over 9 bases. The germline V gene has CDR1 SGHVS and CDR2 FNYEAQ. After removal of 2 bases from V and 3 bases from J, the junction contained 1 base not matched to a gene. The CDR3 is 15 amino acids. The CDR3 DNA reads TGTGCCAGCAGCTTAAGGACAGGGGACACCGGGGAGCTGTTTTTT. Protein product: CASSLRTGDTGELFF.

This clone has just a few counts. The chain links TRBV7-8 to TRBJ2-7; maybe TRBD2 (5 bases). CDR3 length: 12 amino acids. Between the trimmed V and J ends, which lost 3 bases and 7 bases, there was a span of 10 bases. Germline V gene lookup returns CDR1 SGHVS and CDR2 FQNEAQ. CDR3 DNA sequence: TGTGCCAGCAGCTTGAATAGGGAGGAGCAGTACTTC. Its protein product is CASSLNREEQYF. Drawing the rest from reference TRBV7-8 and TRBJ2-7, the complete variable domain is GAGVSQSPRYKVAKRGQDVALRCDPISGHVSLFWYQQALGQGPEFLTYFQNEAQLDKSGLPSDRFFAERPEGSVSTLKIQRTQQEDSAVYLCASSLNREEQYFGPGTRLTVT.

The genes are TRBV5-5 and TRBJ2-7; D is unclear. Trimming cost V 1 base and J 5 bases, with 10 bases left between them. Germline V gene data show CDR1 as SGHKS and CDR2 as YYEKEE (reference sequence). The CDR3 runs 13 residues. The CDR3 here is CASSLPQRDEQYF. DNA of the CDR3: TGTGCCAGCAGCTTGCCTCAGCGCGACGAGCAGTACTTC.

The chain links TRBV2 to TRBJ2-7; D remains ambiguous. The CDR3 totals 14 residues. V shed 2 bases and J shed 2 bases, with 10 bases lying between them. Germline lookup yields CDR1 SNHLY and CDR2 FYNNEI. The CDR3 coding sequence is TGTGCCAGCAGTGAACCCCCCCCCACCTACGAGCAGTACTTC. Its protein is CASSEPPPTYEQYF.

This chain uses TRBV7-3 with TRBJ2-1, with TRBD2 identical over 13 bases. The CDR3 loop spans 16 amino acids. CDR1 is SGHTA and CDR2 is FQGTGA in the germline V gene. The junction had 9 bases not matched to a gene; V was cut back by 5 bases and J by 8 bases. The CDR3 reads CASSQHGLAGDDEQFF. The CDR3 coding sequence is TGTGCCAGCAGCCAACACGGACTAGCGGGAGACGATGAGCAGTTCTTC.

The J gene is TRBJ1-4, the V gene TRBV18; D is unclear. Germline V gives CDR1 KGHSH, CDR2 LQKENI. CDR3 length: 14 amino acids. V lost 6 bases and J lost 4, with 12 bases in between. The CDR3 protein is CASSLPGINEKLFF. The CDR3 bases are TGTGCCAGCTCCCTCCCGGGGATTAATGAAAAACTGTTTTTT.

The chain joins TRBV19 to TRBJ1-2, with D unclear. There are 14 residues in the CDR3. CDR1 is LNHDA, CDR2 SQIVND, per germline (reference sequence). V was clipped by 3 bases and J by 2 bases, with 10 bases between them. CDR3 coding DNA: TGTGCCAGTAGTATTCCCACCCAGAACTATGGCTACACCTTC. Protein sequence: CASSIPTQNYGYTF.

In the case of this clone: Additional DNA sequences in this sample encode the identical CDR3. CDR3 in amino acids: CASSVTSGRGNEQFF. CDR3 DNA: TGTGCCAGCAGCGTAACAAGCGGGAGAGGGAATGAGCAGTTCTTC. The chain is built from TRBV9 and TRBJ2-1; 8 positions match TRBD2. The CDR3 consists of 15 residues. The V segment lost 1 base and the J segment 7 bases; nucleotides outside the gene matches: 7. CDR1 SGDLS and CDR2 YYNGEE come from the germline V gene.

This clone appeared a few times. The chain combines TRBV30 with TRBJ2-3; weak D call: TRBD2 (5 bases). Germline V gene lookup returns CDR1 GTSNPN and CDR2 SVGIG (reference sequence). The CDR3 sequence is 15 residues long. V lost 2 bases and J lost 0, with 12 bases in between. This CDR3 reads CAWSLWESSTDTQYF. CDR3 DNA: TGTGCCTGGAGTCTGTGGGAGTCTAGCACAGATACGCAGTATTTT.

The chain employs TRBV6-5 and TRBJ2-5; D ambiguous. Germline values: CDR1 MNHEY, CDR2 SVGAGI. CDR3 length: 13 residues. V was pared by 7 bases and J by 1 base, with 10 bases between. In DNA form, the CDR3 reads TGTGCCAGCACGACTGGCTCCCAAGAGACCCAGTACTTC. It encodes CASTTGSQETQYF.

The chain is built from TRBV24-1 and TRBJ1-5; 9 bases are shared with TRBD1. The V segment lost 4 bases and the J segment 6 bases; nucleotides outside the gene matches: 6. The V gene's germline CDR1 is KGHDR and CDR2 SFDVKD. The CDR3 has 15 residues. The CDR3 here is CATSDTGGRGQPQHF. For the CDR3, the DNA is TGTGCCACCAGTGACACAGGGGGCCGGGGTCAGCCCCAGCATTTT.

The CDR3 spells CASSGTAIEEETQYF. DNA for the CDR3: TGTGCCAGCAGTGGAACTGCGATAGAGGAGGAGACCCAGTACTTC. This sequence joins TRBV6-6 and TRBJ2-5; the D is unclear. The V gene lost 5 bases and the J gene lost 5 bases, with 18 bases spanning the gap. The CDR3 has 15 amino acids. The germline gives CDR1 MNHNY, CDR2 SVGAGI (reference sequence).

The CDR3 reads CASSHRTGDTGELFF. In DNA form, the CDR3 reads TGTGCCAGCAGTCACCGGACAGGGGACACCGGGGAGCTGTTTTTT. J is TRBJ2-2 and V is TRBV6-2 or TRBV6-3; 9 nucleotides line up with TRBD1. The CDR3 is 15 residues long. The germline V gene encodes CDR1 MNHEY and CDR2 SVGEGT. V lost 5 bases and J lost 3; bases outside the gene matches: 4.

The genes are TRBV27 and TRBJ2-7, with 10 bases aligning to TRBD1. The CDR3 is 16 amino acids. CDR1 MNHEY and CDR2 SMNVEV come from the germline V gene (reference sequence). With 7 bases clipped from V and 5 bases from J, the junction kept 14 bases outside the gene matches. CDR3 sequence: CASTLRRGQGSHEQYF. The CDR3 DNA follows: TGTGCCAGCACTCTTCGAAGGGGACAGGGGTCCCACGAGCAGTACTTC.

The chain has TRBV30 and TRBJ2-3; the D gene is possibly TRBD1 (6 bases). The V and J ends lost 5 bases and 5 bases respectively, with 11 bases between them. The CDR3 length is 12 residues. Germline V gene lookup returns CDR1 GTSNPN and CDR2 SVGIG (reference sequence). CDR3 amino acids: CAWALQGDTQYF. In DNA, the CDR3 is TGTGCCTGGGCCCTACAGGGAGATACGCAGTATTTT.

This chain uses TRBV7-9 with TRBJ1-6; unclear D gene. The CDR3 has 16 amino acids. The germline V gene has CDR1 SEHNR and CDR2 FQNEAQ (reference sequence). V gave up 1 base and J gave up 7 bases, with 14 bases separating them. For the CDR3, the DNA is TGTGCCAGCAGCTTAGTTTTGGCCGAGGAGAATTCACCCCTCCACTTT. This gives the protein CASSLVLAEENSPLHF.